The subject of this entry is one TCR beta chain. Antigen: not known. The data are from a study of T cells in narcolepsy. General study results and limits: Autoreactive HCRT-specific and TRIB2-specific clonotypes were marked in same-patient CSF-versus-blood CD4+ comparisons. Autoreactive clone sequences were missing from some blood memory CD4+ repertoires.

Method: immunoSEQ multiplex PCR; TCRdb's copy keeps in-frame clones and lacks some. The sample comprises more than 9,500 clones, 94% of which are singletons, and about 1.1% rests with the top ten. Germline CDR1 GTSNPN, CDR2 SVGIG (reference sequence). The CDR3 spans 16 residues. V gave up 3 bases and J gave up 3 bases; unmatched junction bases: 9. Sequenced: CD45RA- memory CD4+ T cells from PBMCs. This chain uses TRBV30 with TRBJ2-2; 8 bases line up with TRBD2. The sequence was obtained from a human donor with narcolepsy. The CDR3 loop reads CAWSGLGRGDTGELFF. Written as DNA, the CDR3 is TGTGCCTGGAGCGGATTGGGGCGGGGGGACACCGGGGAGCTGTTTTTT.